These 28 T cell receptor beta chains were sequenced from one sample in a study of T cell clonality in common variable immunodeficiency. Study findings and constraints: Common variable immunodeficiency TCR beta sequences reportedly had fewer deletions and N-nucleotide insertions.

The antigens these receptors bind are not known. Produced via immunoSEQ multiplex PCR; TCRdb's table is partial and in-frame only. Found here are around 24,000 clones, no singletons; the ten largest cover about 24%. Sequencing was performed on peripheral blood mononuclear cells. These receptor sequences come from a human donor with common variable immunodeficiency.

This clone was seen at least ten times. The read terminates 3 residues before the CDR3 end, so the remaining end is supplied by the germline J gene. This chain connects TRBV18 to TRBJ2-3, with D possibly being TRBD1 or TRBD2 (5 bases each). CDR1 is KGHSH, CDR2 LQKENI, per germline. The germline V and J ends were trimmed by 2 bases and 2 bases, with 17 bases remaining between them. This CDR3 comprises 17 residues. CDR3 DNA (partial): TGTGCCAGCTCACCATTTTTTATGAGGGGAGACACAGATACG. Translating gives CASSPFFMRGDTDT. The full CDR3 protein is CASSPFFMRGDTDTQYF. The variable domain in full, with the rest retrieved from reference TRBV18 and TRBJ2-3, is NAGVMQNPRHLVRRRGQEARLRCSPMKGHSHVYWYRQLPEEGLKFMVYLQKENIIDESGMPKERFSAEFPKEGPSILRIQQVVRGDSAAYFCASSPFFMRGDTDTQYFGPGTRLTVL.

This clone showed up many times. The DNA read from the CDR3 is TGCAGTGCTAGTGGGGCTAGCGGGACGTCCTACGAG. This encodes CSASGASGTSYE. The whole CDR3 region reads CSASGASGTSYEQYF. This sequence joins TRBV20-1 and TRBJ2-7, with 9 bases that match TRBD2. Read coverage stops 3 residues before the CDR3 terminus; the germline J gene supplies the remainder. With V trimmed by 3 bases and J by 1 base, 7 bases remained unmatched. Germline loops: CDR1 DFQATT, CDR2 SNEGSKA (reference sequence). This CDR3 contains 15 residues.

This clone was seen many times. The missing CDR3 end, 3 residues past where the read stops, is filled in from the germline J gene. The chain combines TRBV19 with TRBJ1-2; 7 bases are a match to TRBD1. V lost 7 bases to trimming and J lost 2 bases; unmatched junction nucleotides: 10. The CDR3 contains 15 residues. Looked up from germline, CDR1 is LNHDA and CDR2 is SQIVND (reference sequence). This CDR3 reads CASKETGTMNYGYTF. Incomplete CDR3 DNA: TGTGCCAGTAAAGAGACAGGGACCATGAACTATGGC.

In the case of this clone: The read finishes 3 residues shy of the CDR3 end, and the germline J gene is used to complete it. The V call is TRBV10-2, the J call TRBJ2-2, with a weak D call TRBD1 (5 bases). Trimming shortened V by 7 bases and J by 7 bases, and 16 bases separated the two germline ends. The CDR3 is 14 amino acids. Per the germline V gene, CDR1 is WSHSY and CDR2 is SAAADI. The DNA read from the CDR3 is TGCGCCAGCAAAAAGGGGCTTGGAGACGGGGAG. Its translation is CASKKGLGDGE. The full CDR3 reads CASKKGLGDGELFF.

This clone showed up many times. The read gets to within 3 residues of the CDR3 end, and the germline J gene fills in the rest. The chain uses TRBV7-2 and TRBJ1-2, with 7 bases that match TRBD1. Germline CDR1 and CDR2: SGHTA and FQGNSA. CDR3 length equals 15 residues. The V gene end was trimmed by 0 bases and the J gene end by 5 bases; junction bases not matched to a gene: 6. CDR3 sequence: CASSLAVGGSYGYTF. The CDR3 bases that were read are TGTGCCAGCAGCTTAGCGGTAGGGGGCTCATATGGC.

With respect to this clone: The CDR3 end falls 3 residues outside the read, so it is completed with the germline J gene. J is TRBJ2-7 and V is TRBV2; D is perhaps TRBD2 (6 bases). The V and J ends lost 6 bases and 2 bases respectively, with 17 bases between them. The CDR3 sequence is 15 residues long. Germline-derived CDR1 and CDR2 are SNHLY and FYNNEI. Incomplete CDR3 DNA: TGTGCCAGCAGGAGCGGGCTAGCGCCGGCCTACGAG. It yields the protein CASRSGLAPAYE. The CDR3 in its entirety is CASRSGLAPAYEQYF.

The table lists this clone with many counts. Partial CDR3 DNA: TGTGCCAGCAGTGAAGAAGGGACAATAGCCAAAAACATT. Translation: CASSEEGTIAKNI. The whole CDR3 protein reads CASSEEGTIAKNIQYF. V and J are TRBV6-1 and TRBJ2-4; tentatively, D is TRBD1 (6 bases). The read gets to within 3 residues of the CDR3 end, and the germline J gene fills in the rest. This CDR3 has 16 residues. V lost 1 base and J 0 bases, leaving 10 bases between the germline ends. Germline V lookup: CDR1 MNHNS, CDR2 SASEGT.

In its sample, this clone was seen many times. The CDR3 extends 3 residues past the end of the read, so its final part is completed from the germline J gene. The V gene is TRBV6-2 or TRBV6-3, the J gene TRBJ1-1; the D is unclear. Germline CDR1 and CDR2: MNHEY and SVGEGT. The CDR3 length is 13 residues. Trimming removed 7 bases from V and 3 bases from J, with 12 bases in between. Incomplete CDR3 DNA: TGTGCCAGCACACTAGATGGGTACACTGAA. Residues: CASTLDGYTE. The whole CDR3 is CASTLDGYTEAFF.

This clone was picked up a small number of times. A much larger clone differs by one base, so this may be a read error. The CDR3 end falls 3 residues outside the read, so it is completed with the germline J gene. This CDR3 is also generated by other DNA sequences in the sample. This sequence joins TRBV18 and TRBJ2-1; 7 bases line up with TRBD1. The V gene's germline CDR1 is KGHSH and CDR2 LQKENI. The CDR3 contains 15 residues. V trimming: 5 bases; J trimming: 2 bases; junction bases outside the gene matches: 6. The CDR3 here is CASSSDRPPYNEQFF. The DNA read from the CDR3 is TGTGCCAGCTCATCGGACAGGCCCCCCTACAATGAG.

Many counts were recorded for this clone. The sequence runs out 3 residues before the end of the CDR3; the remainder is reconstructed from the germline J gene. V gene TRBV20-1 combines with J gene TRBJ1-5, with 9 bases matching TRBD1. Germline V gene sequence: CDR1 DFQATT, CDR2 SNEGSKA (reference sequence). Trimming removed 7 bases from V and 7 bases from J; junction bases left unmatched: 20. This CDR3 has 17 amino acids. The CDR3 sequence: CSVGRLRGDRVGQPQHF. CDR3 bases read: TGCAGTGTCGGTCGCCTTAGGGGGGACAGGGTCGGGCAGCCC.

This clone occurred many times. The observed sequence ends 3 residues before the CDR3 terminus, with the missing tail filled in from the germline J gene. The chain uses TRBV5-1 and TRBJ1-1, with D maybe TRBD1 (6 bases). The CDR3 runs to 13 residues. Germline loops: CDR1 SGHRS, CDR2 YFSETQ. The covered CDR3 bases are TGCGCCAGCAGCTTGACAACAGGGTTGGAA. This translates into CASSLTTGLE. The whole CDR3 sequence reads CASSLTTGLEAFF.

At least ten counts were recorded for this clone. The CDR3 here is CASSLVLLSGGEQFF. The CDR3 bases that were read are TGTGCCAGCAGCTTGGTCCTGCTCAGCGGGGGTGAG. This sequence joins TRBV11-2 and TRBJ2-1; 8 bases agree with TRBD2. The read gets to within 3 residues of the CDR3 end, and the germline J gene fills in the rest. In germline, CDR1 is SGHAT, CDR2 FQNNGV. There are 15 residues in the CDR3. Trimming removed 3 bases from V and 9 bases from J; junction bases left unmatched: 10.

This clone was seen at least ten times. This CDR3 is CASSLEAMYQETQYF. Partial CDR3 DNA: TGTGCCAGCAGCTTAGAGGCCATGTACCAAGAGACC. J is TRBJ2-5 and V is TRBV7-8; D call uncertain. The read ends 3 residues before the CDR3 terminus; that terminus is restored from the germline J gene. V gave up 1 base and J gave up 0 bases, with 9 bases separating them. The V gene's germline CDR1 is SGHVS and CDR2 FQNEAQ. This CDR3 is built from 15 residues.

The table lists this clone with a few counts. The CDR3 is cut off 3 residues early in the read; its end comes from the germline J gene. This chain joins TRBV20-1 and TRBJ1-6; 9 nucleotides match TRBD1. V lost 3 bases to trimming and J lost 1 base; unmatched junction nucleotides: 4. CDR3 length equals 16 residues. From germline, CDR1 is DFQATT and CDR2 SNEGSKA (reference sequence). CDR3 DNA (partial): TGCAGTGCTAGGGGACAGGGACGGTCCTATAATTCACCC. Protein product: CSARGQGRSYNSP. The whole CDR3 is CSARGQGRSYNSPLHF.

This clone occurred many times. The DNA ends 3 residues before the CDR3 does, and the rest of the CDR3 is filled in from the germline J gene. This rearrangement joins TRBV19 to TRBJ2-7; the D gene is possibly TRBD1 (6 bases). Trimming took off 6 bases at V and 3 bases at J, with 9 bases between the two ends. The CDR3 covers 12 residues. CDR1 and CDR2 (germline): LNHDA, SQIVND (reference sequence). CDR3 protein: CASRQQGYEQYF. The CDR3 DNA, read in part, is TGTGCCAGTAGGCAACAGGGCTACGAG.

This clone was counted ten times or more. The CDR3 DNA, read in part, is TGTGCCAGCAGCACAGGGGTACCCGGGGAG. Its protein is CASSTGVPGE. The whole CDR3 sequence is CASSTGVPGELFF. The chain carries TRBV7-3 and TRBJ2-2; 7 bases fit TRBD1. The read is 3 residues too short to cover the CDR3 end, so that end is filled in from the germline J gene. After removal of 5 bases from V and 6 bases from J, the junction contained 3 bases not matched to a gene. This CDR3 region has 13 residues. Germline CDR1 SGHTA, CDR2 FQGTGA.

This clone occurred many times. The sequenced fragment ends 3 residues before the CDR3 boundary, so the rest is inferred from the germline J gene. V is TRBV7-8 and J is TRBJ1-1; perhaps TRBD1 as D (6 bases). Deletions cut 1 base from V and 1 base from J, with 7 bases between. Germline CDR1 SGHVS, CDR2 FQNEAQ. The CDR3 is made up of 14 amino acids. CDR3 loop: CASSLDRANTEAFF. Incomplete CDR3 DNA: TGTGCCAGCAGCTTAGACAGGGCGAACACTGAA.

Many counts were recorded for this clone. The sequence runs out 3 residues before the end of the CDR3; the remainder is reconstructed from the germline J gene. The V call is TRBV18, the J call TRBJ2-5; a weak D match, TRBD1 (6 bases). The length of the CDR3 is 16 residues. CDR1 is KGHSH and CDR2 is LQKENI in the germline V gene. The V gene lost 3 bases and the J gene lost 2 bases, with 16 bases spanning the gap. Partial CDR3 DNA: TGTGCCAGCTCACCTCAGGGGCAGGTCAAACAAGAGACC. Translated: CASSPQGQVKQET. The CDR3 reads in full as CASSPQGQVKQETQYF.

This clone was found a few times. Sequencing ends 3 residues short of the CDR3 end; the germline J gene provides the rest. The rearrangement joins TRBV18 to TRBJ2-7; 9 nucleotides align to TRBD2. CDR3 length: 17 residues. V was clipped by 3 bases and J by 5 bases; unmatched bases: 14. The germline gives CDR1 KGHSH, CDR2 LQKENI. CDR3 bases read: TGTGCCAGCTCACCGACCGGGACTAGCTTTTTTTCCCACGAG. Translating gives CASSPTGTSFFSHE. The whole CDR3 is CASSPTGTSFFSHEQYF.

This clone was seen ten or more times. The read terminates 3 residues ahead of where the CDR3 ends, so the germline J gene completes it. V and J are TRBV7-2 and TRBJ2-3; D unclear. Trimming left V 1 base short and J 0 bases short, with 8 bases between. This CDR3 is 15 amino acids long. Germline CDR1 is SGHTA and CDR2 is FQGNSA. The CDR3 sequence: CASSLVTRSTDTQYF. The CDR3 DNA, read in part, is TGTGCCAGCAGCTTAGTTACCCGGAGCACAGATACG.

Remarks on this clone: The CDR3 end falls 3 residues outside the read, so it is completed with the germline J gene. The rearrangement links TRBV30 to TRBJ1-5; TRBD1 matches at 7 bases. V trimming: 4 bases; J trimming: 4 bases; junction bases outside the gene matches: 16. The length of the CDR3 is 17 residues. CDR1 and CDR2 from the germline V gene are GTSNPN and SVGIG (reference sequence). Incomplete CDR3 DNA: TGTGCCTGGAACCGTGCGAGTCCGGGACAGAGGAATCAGCCC. This codes for CAWNRASPGQRNQP. In full, the CDR3 is CAWNRASPGQRNQPQHF.

This clone was recorded at least ten times. The DNA ends 3 residues before the CDR3 does, and the rest of the CDR3 is filled in from the germline J gene. The chain joins TRBV20-1 to TRBJ1-1; D may be TRBD1 (5 bases). The CDR3 is made up of 14 amino acids. V was trimmed by 6 bases and J by 5 bases, leaving 19 bases between them. CDR1 is DFQATT, CDR2 SNEGSKA, per germline (reference sequence). The CDR3: CSAGSRGRWTEAFF. CDR3 DNA, as far as it was read: TGCAGTGCAGGCAGTAGGGGTAGATGGACTGAA.

Regarding this clone: The read is 3 residues too short to cover the CDR3 end, so that end is filled in from the germline J gene. The chain recombines TRBV7-8 with TRBJ1-1; D unresolved. Looked up from germline, CDR1 is SGHVS and CDR2 is FQNEAQ. This CDR3 comprises 12 residues. CDR3 in amino acids: CASSSPGTRAFF. Incomplete CDR3 DNA: TGTGCCAGCAGCTCGCCGGGAACTAGA.

The sample holds a few counts of this clone. The read finishes 3 residues shy of the CDR3 end, and the germline J gene is used to complete it. J is TRBJ2-3 and V is TRBV7-8, with 8 bases that match TRBD2. Germline-derived CDR1 and CDR2 are SGHVS and FQNEAQ. The CDR3 consists of 17 residues. Unmatched junction bases numbered 8, after V lost 1 base and J lost 2 bases. The CDR3 DNA, read in part, is TGTGCCAGCAGCTTAGATGAACCGGGGGGGGTCACAGATACG. Translating gives CASSLDEPGGVTDT. The full CDR3 sequence reads CASSLDEPGGVTDTQYF.

This clone was seen a handful of times. The CDR3 goes on 3 residues after the read ends, and that part is filled in from the germline J gene. V is TRBV11-2 and J is TRBJ1-3, with TRBD1 as a possible D gene (5 bases). Germline-derived CDR1 and CDR2 are SGHAT and FQNNGV. The CDR3 runs to 14 residues. The V gene lost 3 bases and the J gene lost 2 bases, with 8 bases spanning the gap. The CDR3 spells CASSLTDTGNTIYF. CDR3 bases read: TGTGCCAGCAGCTTGACAGATACTGGAAACACC.

In its sample, this clone was seen many times. CDR3 region: CASSLEYRAGSYGYTF. CDR3 DNA (partial): TGTGCCAGCAGCTTAGAGTACAGGGCGGGCAGCTATGGC. V and J are TRBV7-8 and TRBJ1-2; the D gene is possibly TRBD1 (6 bases). The observed sequence ends 3 residues before the CDR3 terminus, with the missing tail filled in from the germline J gene. V lost 1 base and J lost 4, with 16 bases in between. The CDR3 is 16 residues long. Germline V gives CDR1 SGHVS, CDR2 FQNEAQ.

This clone was picked up many times. Read coverage stops 3 residues before the CDR3 terminus; the germline J gene supplies the remainder. J is TRBJ2-7 and V is TRBV2, with 7 bases fitting TRBD1. CDR1 SNHLY and CDR2 FYNNEI come from the germline V gene. J gave up 3 bases and V 8 bases, and 7 bases lay outside the gene matches. This CDR3 region has 13 residues. CDR3: CASLGQAIYEQYF. The DNA read from the CDR3 is TGTGCCAGCTTAGGACAGGCCATCTACGAG.

This clone was counted ten times or more. The read gets to within 3 residues of the CDR3 end, and the germline J gene fills in the rest. The chain joins TRBV5-5 to TRBJ2-7, with 12 bases fitting TRBD2. The CDR3 totals 15 residues. Trimming removed 4 bases from V and 5 bases from J; junction bases left unmatched: 7. CDR1 is SGHKS, CDR2 YYEKEE, per germline (reference sequence). The CDR3 protein is CASSRRLAGVDEQYF. The CDR3 bases that were read are TGTGCCAGCAGCCGGCGACTAGCGGGGGTCGACGAG. Full variable domain (rest looked up from reference TRBV5-5 and TRBJ2-7): DAGVTQSPTHLIKTRGQQVTLRCSPISGHKSVSWYQQVLGQGPQFIFQYYEKEERGRGNFPDRFSARQFPNYSSELNVNALLLGDSALYLCASSRRLAGVDEQYFGPGTRLTVT.